This T cell receptor beta chain comes out of a study of regulatory T cells in long-lasting Graves disease. Study summary: Those with persistent Graves' disease had received antithyroid drugs for over 5 years with positive TSH receptor antibodies. Study-level points and caveats: Peripheral blood was the sole material, not thyroid tissue. Public clonotype sharing was higher in persistent than newly diagnosed patients.

The TCR beta library used iRepertoire HTBI primers with Arm-PCR amplification of CDR3. In TCRdb, the multiplex PCR reads were re-called with MiXCR into one record per CDR3 protein. The data show roughly 430,000 distinct CDR3 sequences, roughly 23% seen once. The junction had 8 bases not matched to a gene; V was cut back by 6 bases and J by 5 bases. The CDR3 consists of 15 residues. Looked up from germline, CDR1 is LNHDA and CDR2 is SQIVND (reference sequence). Documented time point: persistent/refractory GD, antithyroid drugs over 5 years with positive TRAb. RNA extracted from PBMCs served as the sequencing template. This clonotype was seen more than once but under ten times. Its cognate antigen is unknown.

The source was peripheral blood mononuclear cells (PBMCs), collected when the disease was refractory, from a patient treated with antithyroid drugs. The J gene is TRBJ1-4, the V gene TRBV19, with TRBD1 matching 8 bases. The receptor's source is a female donor with Graves disease. CDR3 residues: CASSPDRVPNEKLFF. CDR3 bases: TGTGCCAGTAGCCCGGACAGGGTACCGAATGAAAAACTGTTTTTT.